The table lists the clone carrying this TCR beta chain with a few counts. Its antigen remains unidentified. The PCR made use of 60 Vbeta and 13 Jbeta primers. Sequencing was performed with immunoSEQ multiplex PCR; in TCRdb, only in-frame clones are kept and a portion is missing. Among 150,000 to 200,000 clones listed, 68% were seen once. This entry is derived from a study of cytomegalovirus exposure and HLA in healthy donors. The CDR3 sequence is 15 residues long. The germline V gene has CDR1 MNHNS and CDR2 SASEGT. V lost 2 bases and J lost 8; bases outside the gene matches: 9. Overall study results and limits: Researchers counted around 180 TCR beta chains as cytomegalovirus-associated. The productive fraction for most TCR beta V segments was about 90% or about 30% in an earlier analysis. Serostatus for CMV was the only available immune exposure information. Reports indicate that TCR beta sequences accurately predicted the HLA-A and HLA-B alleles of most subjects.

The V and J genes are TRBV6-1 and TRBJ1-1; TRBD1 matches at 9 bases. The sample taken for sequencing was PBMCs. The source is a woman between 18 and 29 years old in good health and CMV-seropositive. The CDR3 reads CASSEPGQGLREAFF. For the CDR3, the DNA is TGTGCCAGCAGTGAACCGGGACAGGGTCTTAGAGAAGCTTTCTTT.